This passage covers 6 T cell receptor beta chains from one sample sequenced in a study of blood T cell repertoires in COVID-19. Clones were read by immunoSEQ multiplex PCR, and TCRdb kept only the in-frame ones, dropping some. The data hold over 150,000 clones, with around 85% observed a single time. Sequencing was done on a sample of peripheral blood. All receptors derive from an elderly man with COVID-19, enrolled during active disease.

V usage is TRBV11-2 and J usage is TRBJ1-3, with D perhaps matching TRBD1 (6 bases). Germline lookup yields CDR1 SGHAT and CDR2 FQNNGV. V was trimmed by 3 bases and J by 0 bases, leaving 9 bases between them. There are 15 residues in the CDR3. The CDR3 protein is CASSFTGSSGNTIYF. In DNA form, the CDR3 reads TGTGCCAGCAGCTTTACAGGGAGCTCTGGAAACACCATATATTTT.

This clone was found a few times. The chain couples TRBV20-1 to TRBJ2-7; maybe TRBD2 (6 bases). Trimming took off 3 bases at V and 0 bases at J, with 9 bases between the two ends. CDR1 is DFQATT and CDR2 is SNEGSKA in the germline V gene (reference sequence). This CDR3 is built from 13 residues. The CDR3 coding sequence is TGCAGTGCTAGTGCTAGCGTCTCCTACGAGCAGTACTTC. Residues: CSASASVSYEQYF.

The chain is built from TRBV11-2 and TRBJ1-5, with D perhaps matching TRBD1 (5 bases). This CDR3 spans 15 amino acids. CDR1 is SGHAT and CDR2 is FQNNGV in the germline V gene. Trimming pared 4 bases from V and 2 bases from J, leaving 12 bases between. CDR3 in DNA: TGTGCCAGCAGCTCGGGGGGGTCCGGCAATCAGCCCCAGCATTTT. Translating it yields CASSSGGSGNQPQHF.

The chain links TRBV4-1 to TRBJ1-4; TRBD1 aligns across 9 bases. V was pared by 1 base and J by 5 bases, with 5 bases of the junction left unmatched. The CDR3 contains 16 residues. Germline values: CDR1 MGHRA, CDR2 YSYEKL. The CDR3 is CASSQGGTGLNEKLFF. Written as DNA, the CDR3 is TGCGCCAGCAGCCAAGGCGGGACAGGGCTAAATGAAAAACTGTTTTTT.

This chain links TRBV7-2 with TRBJ2-3; no clear D. Germline V gives CDR1 SGHTA, CDR2 FQGNSA. The V and J ends lost 2 bases and 0 bases respectively, with 9 bases between them. The CDR3 contains 15 residues. CDR3 in amino acids: CASSLFGQSTDTQYF. The CDR3 DNA follows: TGTGCCAGCAGCTTATTTGGGCAGAGCACAGATACGCAGTATTTT.

This chain connects TRBV9 to TRBJ2-5; 11 bases match TRBD1. Germline CDR1 and CDR2: SGDLS and YYNGEE. CDR3 length equals 16 residues. The ends lost 0 bases at V and 5 bases at J; junction bases unmatched: 6. CDR3 protein: CASSVAGTGGGETQYF. In nucleotides, the CDR3 is TGTGCCAGCAGCGTAGCCGGGACAGGGGGAGGGGAGACCCAGTACTTC.